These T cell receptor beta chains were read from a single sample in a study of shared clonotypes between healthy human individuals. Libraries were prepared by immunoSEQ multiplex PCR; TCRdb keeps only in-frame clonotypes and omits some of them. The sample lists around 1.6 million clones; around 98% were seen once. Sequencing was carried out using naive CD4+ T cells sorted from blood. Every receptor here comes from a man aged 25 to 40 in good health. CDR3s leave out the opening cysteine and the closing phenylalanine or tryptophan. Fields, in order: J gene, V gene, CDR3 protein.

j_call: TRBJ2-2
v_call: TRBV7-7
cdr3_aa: ASSVGRLTGELF

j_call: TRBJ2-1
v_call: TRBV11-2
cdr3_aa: ASSLGYSALNNEQF

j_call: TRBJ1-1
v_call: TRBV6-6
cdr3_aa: ASIKDRGVLDTEAF

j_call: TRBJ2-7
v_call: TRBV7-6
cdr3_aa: ASSLAGAIDEQY

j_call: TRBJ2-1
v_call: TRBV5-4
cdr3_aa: ASSLPGQLGNEQF

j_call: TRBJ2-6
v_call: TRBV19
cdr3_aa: ASSGSSGANVLT

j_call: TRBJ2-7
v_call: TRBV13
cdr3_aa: ASSFGLTSYEQY

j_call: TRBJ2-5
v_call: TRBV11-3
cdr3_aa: ASSKTSGQETQY

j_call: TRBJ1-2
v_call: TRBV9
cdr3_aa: ASSVEVSGVYGYT

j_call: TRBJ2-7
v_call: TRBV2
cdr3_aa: ATYRGQGSYEQY